This T cell receptor beta chain was obtained from a study of post-analysis software for immune sequencing data. Study as a whole: The courses of disease that were included comprised relapsing-remitting, secondary progressive and progressive-relapsing multiple sclerosis. Study-level findings and limits: Controls had lower frequencies than patients of roughly five TRBV segments, which included TRBV5-6, TRBV5-1 and TRBV20-1. For normalized Chao1 diversity, multiple sclerosis patients scored significantly lower than controls did.

Researchers reported that TCR beta cDNA libraries carried unique molecular identifiers. Each sample of about 0.95 to 11 million input T cells yielded about 500,000 cDNA molecules, so each molecule approximated one T cell. TCRdb recomputed calls from the PCR reads with MiXCR, one row per CDR3 protein. This sample has roughly 570,000 distinct CDR3 sequences; under 40% occur once, and the top ten carry 4.5% to 7.5%. V lost 6 bases to trimming and J lost 0 bases; unmatched junction nucleotides: 16. The V gene's germline CDR1 is MDHEN and CDR2 SYDVKM. There are 21 residues in the CDR3. As for this clonotype: Antigen specificity is unknown.

The chain is built from TRBV28 and TRBJ2-2; 13 bases match TRBD2. Sequencing was done on a sample of blood. The sequence derives from a girl aged 2 to 17 with multiple sclerosis. DNA of the CDR3: TGTGCCAGCAGAGCCCTGGCGACTAGCGGGGGGCTAAACGCGAACACCGGGGAGCTGTTTTTT. Translation gives CASRALATSGGLNANTGELFF.